The sequence of this T cell receptor (beta chain) was determined in a study of blood T cell repertoires in COVID-19. For the study at large: Donors in the United States, Italy and Spain gave samples during acute or convalescent COVID-19.

This clone was seen once. As processed by the authors: Amplification with reference gene primers provided the estimates of nucleated cell counts. Using immunoSEQ multiplex PCR, the repertoire was profiled, and TCRdb retains in-frame clones only, with some absent. The DNA was the basis for D and trimming; V, J and clone size are from that table. Here the sample spans roughly 180,000 clones, approximately 80% being singletons. Grouping used clinical history reported by participants in a survey and questionnaire. Trimming removed 2 bases from V and 4 bases from J, with 12 bases in between. The CDR3 loop spans 15 amino acids. CDR1 and CDR2 (germline): SGHTS, YDEGEE.

This sequence joins TRBV5-8 and TRBJ1-4; D not resolved. The sequence was collected from a man aged 60 to 69 who had been exposed to COVID-19. Material for sequencing was PBMCs or T cells enriched from blood (not recorded which). CDR3 sequence: CASSLWSGINEKLFF. The CDR3 coding sequence is TGTGCCAGCAGCTTATGGTCCGGGATTAATGAAAAACTGTTTTTT.